The clone carrying this T cell receptor beta chain came up a few times. What it binds is not known. This entry comes from a study of type 1 regulatory T cells. In the study overall: T-allo10 is an in vitro-generated, Tr1-enriched CD4 T cell product specific for alloantigen. Study results and caveats: Compared with non-Tr1 cells, Tr1 cells showed a narrower TCR repertoire.

V lost 2 bases to trimming and J lost 2 bases, with 16 bases between them. There are 15 residues in the CDR3. Germline V lookup: CDR1 GTSNPN, CDR2 SVGIG (reference sequence). In TCRdb, the reads were re-called with MiXCR into one record per CDR3 protein. This sample has about 71,000 distinct CDR3 sequences, with around 20% found just once. V gene TRBV30 combines with J gene TRBJ2-7, with D tentatively TRBD2 (6 bases). Input material: cultured type 1 regulatory T (Tr1) cells, either the whole culture or a sorted fraction (not recorded which). The source of this sequence is a human donor in good health. The CDR3 nucleotides read TGTGCCTGGAGTTACACTGGAGGGTCGGCCTACGAGCAGTACTTC. Residues: CAWSYTGGSAYEQYF.